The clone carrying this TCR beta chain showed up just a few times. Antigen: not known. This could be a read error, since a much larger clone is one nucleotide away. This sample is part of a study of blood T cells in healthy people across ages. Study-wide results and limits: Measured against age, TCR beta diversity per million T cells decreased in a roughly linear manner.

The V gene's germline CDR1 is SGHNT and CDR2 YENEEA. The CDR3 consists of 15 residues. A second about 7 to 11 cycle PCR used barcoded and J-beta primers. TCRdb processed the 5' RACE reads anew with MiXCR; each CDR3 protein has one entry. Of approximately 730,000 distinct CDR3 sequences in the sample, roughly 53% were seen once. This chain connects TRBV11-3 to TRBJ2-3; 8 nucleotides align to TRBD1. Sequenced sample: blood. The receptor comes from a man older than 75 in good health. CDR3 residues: CANSFGQGSTDTQYF. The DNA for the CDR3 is TGTGCCAACAGCTTCGGACAGGGTAGCACAGATACGCAGTATTTT. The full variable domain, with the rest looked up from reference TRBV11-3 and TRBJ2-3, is EAGVVQSPRYKIIEKKQPVAFWCNPISGHNTLYWYLQNLGQGPELLIRYENEEAVDDSQLPKDRFSAERLKGVDSTLKIQPAELGDSAVYLCANSFGQGSTDTQYFGPGTRLTVL.